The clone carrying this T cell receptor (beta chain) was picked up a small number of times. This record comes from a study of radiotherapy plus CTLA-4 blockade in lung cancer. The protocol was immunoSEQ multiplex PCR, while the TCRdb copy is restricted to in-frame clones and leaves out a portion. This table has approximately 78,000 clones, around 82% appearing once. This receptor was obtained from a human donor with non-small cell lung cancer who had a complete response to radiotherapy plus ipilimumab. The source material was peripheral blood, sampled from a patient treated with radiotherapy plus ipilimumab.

The CDR3: CASSRDRETQYF. DNA of the CDR3: TGTGCCAGCAGCAGAGACAGAGAGACCCAGTACTTC. J is TRBJ2-5 and V is TRBV7-8; the D gene is possibly TRBD1 (5 bases). Germline lookup yields CDR1 SGHVS and CDR2 FQNEAQ. Trimming stripped 5 bases from V and 4 bases from J, with 8 bases between. This CDR3 region has 12 residues.